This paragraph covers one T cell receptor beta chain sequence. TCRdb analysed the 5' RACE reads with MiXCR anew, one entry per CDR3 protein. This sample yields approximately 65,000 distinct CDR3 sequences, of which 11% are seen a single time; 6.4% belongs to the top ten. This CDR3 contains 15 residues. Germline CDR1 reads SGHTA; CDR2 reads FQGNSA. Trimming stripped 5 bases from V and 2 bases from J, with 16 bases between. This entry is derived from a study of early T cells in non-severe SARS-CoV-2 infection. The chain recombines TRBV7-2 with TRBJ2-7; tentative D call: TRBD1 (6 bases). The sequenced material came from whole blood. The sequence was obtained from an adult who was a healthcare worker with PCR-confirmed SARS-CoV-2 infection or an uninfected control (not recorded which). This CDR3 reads CASSVDGTIPYEQYF. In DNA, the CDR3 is TGTGCCAGCAGCGTGGACGGGACAATTCCCTACGAGCAGTACTTC.